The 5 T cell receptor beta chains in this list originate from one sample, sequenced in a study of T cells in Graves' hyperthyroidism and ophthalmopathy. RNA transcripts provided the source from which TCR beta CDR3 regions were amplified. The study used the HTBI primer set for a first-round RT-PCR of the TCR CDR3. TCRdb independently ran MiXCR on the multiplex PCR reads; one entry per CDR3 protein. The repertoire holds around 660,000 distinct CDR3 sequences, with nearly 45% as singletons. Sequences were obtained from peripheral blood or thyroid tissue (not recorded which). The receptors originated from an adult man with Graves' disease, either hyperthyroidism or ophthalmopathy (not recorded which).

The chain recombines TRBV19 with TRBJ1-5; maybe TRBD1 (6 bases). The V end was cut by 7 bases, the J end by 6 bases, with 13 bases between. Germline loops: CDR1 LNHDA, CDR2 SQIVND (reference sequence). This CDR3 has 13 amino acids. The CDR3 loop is CASTVGGSQPQHF. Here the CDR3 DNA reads TGTGCCAGTACCGTAGGGGGGAGTCAGCCCCAGCATTTT.

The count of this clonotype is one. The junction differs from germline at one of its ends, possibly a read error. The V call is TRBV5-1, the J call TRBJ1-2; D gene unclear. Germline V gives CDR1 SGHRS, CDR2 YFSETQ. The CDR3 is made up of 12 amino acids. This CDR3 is CASSLPNYGYIF. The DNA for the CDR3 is TGCGCCAGCAGCTTACCTAACTATGGCTACATCTTC.

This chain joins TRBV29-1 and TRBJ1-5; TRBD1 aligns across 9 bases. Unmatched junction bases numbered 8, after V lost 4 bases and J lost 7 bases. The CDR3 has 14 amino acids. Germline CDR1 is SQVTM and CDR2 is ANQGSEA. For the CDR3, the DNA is TGCAGCGTTGCCGGGACAGGGACCCACCAGCCCCAGCATTTT. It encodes CSVAGTGTHQPQHF.

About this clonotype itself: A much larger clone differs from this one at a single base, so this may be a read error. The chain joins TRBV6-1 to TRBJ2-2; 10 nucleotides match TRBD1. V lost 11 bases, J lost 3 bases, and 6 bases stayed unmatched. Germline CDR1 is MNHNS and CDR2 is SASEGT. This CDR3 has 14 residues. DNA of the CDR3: TGTGCCGCACGGGACAGGGGTGACACCGGGGAGCTGTTTTTT. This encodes CAARDRGDTGELFF.

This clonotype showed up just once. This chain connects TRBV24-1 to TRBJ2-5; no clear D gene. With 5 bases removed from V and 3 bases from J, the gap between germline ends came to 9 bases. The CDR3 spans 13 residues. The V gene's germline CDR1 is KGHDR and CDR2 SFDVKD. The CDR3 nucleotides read TGTGCCACCAGTGGGATAGGTGAAGAGACCCAGTACTTC. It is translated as CATSGIGEETQYF.